These T cell receptor beta chains were read from a single sample in a study of CD8+CD57+ T cells in acquired aplastic anemia. A single record per CDR3 protein comes from TCRdb applying MiXCR to the reads. The sample lists around 180,000 distinct CDR3 sequences; 55% to 70% were seen once. The specimen was sorted CD4+, CD8+, or CD8+CD57+ T cells (not recorded which) from PBMCs. Receptor source: a human donor in good health. The CDR3 runs from the conserved cysteine through the conserved F or W. D genes are given only for firm matches. The size entry is marked missing in some rows and otherwise reads once, few, many or a size class.

D: TRBD1; J: TRBJ1-5; size: few; V: TRBV10-2; CDR3: CASSGQGAQPQHF; DNA: TGCGCCAGCTCGGGACAGGGCGCTCAGCCCCAGCATTTT
D: .; J: TRBJ1-6; size: .; V: TRBV5-1; CDR3: CASSLMVSRDSPLHF; DNA: TGCGCCAGCAGCTTAATGGTCTCCCGAGATTCACCCCTCCACTTT
D: .; J: TRBJ2-1; size: .; V: TRBV5-1; CDR3: CASSLGLDSLNEQFF; DNA: TGCGCCAGCAGCTTGGGGCTAGATTCCCTCAATGAGCAGTTCTTC
D: .; J: TRBJ2-1; size: .; V: TRBV19; CDR3: CASSIGGHEQFF; DNA: TGTGCCAGTAGTATAGGCGGTCATGAGCAGTTCTTC
D: TRBD2; J: TRBJ2-1; size: .; V: TRBV9; CDR3: CASNNGGEGNEQFF; DNA: TGTGCCAGCAACAACGGGGGGGAAGGCAATGAGCAGTTCTTC
D: TRBD1; J: TRBJ2-7; size: .; V: TRBV14; CDR3: CASRGTGVYEQYF; DNA: TGTGCCAGCAGAGGGACAGGCGTTTACGAGCAGTACTTC
D: .; J: TRBJ2-5; size: .; V: TRBV12-3/TRBV12-4; CDR3: CASSLGGRVETQYF; DNA: TGTGCCAGCAGTTTAGGGGGCAGGGTAGAGACCCAGTACTTC
D: TRBD1; J: TRBJ1-1; size: .; V: TRBV20-1; CDR3: CSARTGAATEAFF; DNA: TGCAGTGCGCGAACAGGGGCGGCCACTGAAGCTTTCTTT
D: TRBD2; J: TRBJ2-3; size: .; V: TRBV19; CDR3: CASRTSGADTQYF; DNA: TGTGCCAGTCGGACAAGCGGGGCAGATACGCAGTATTTT
D: TRBD2; J: TRBJ2-5; size: many; V: TRBV25-1; CDR3: CASSVQTSGQETQYF; DNA: TGTGCCAGCAGTGTCCAGACTAGCGGGCAAGAGACCCAGTACTTC
D: .; J: TRBJ1-6; size: .; V: TRBV25-1; CDR3: CASSDRVDSPLHF; DNA: TGTGCCAGCAGTGACAGGGTTGACTCACCCCTCCACTTT
D: .; J: TRBJ2-3; size: .; V: TRBV20-1; CDR3: CSALELATGTDTQYF; DNA: TGCAGTGCTCTCGAACTAGCAACAGGCACAGATACGCAGTATTTT
D: TRBD1; J: TRBJ2-7; size: many; V: TRBV11-2; CDR3: CASSQDRGLYEQYF; DNA: TGTGCCAGCAGCCAGGACAGGGGGCTGTACGAGCAGTACTTC
D: .; J: TRBJ1-1; size: .; V: TRBV12-3/TRBV12-4; CDR3: CASSWESEAFF; DNA: TGTGCCAGCAGTTGGGAGAGTGAAGCTTTCTTT
D: .; J: TRBJ2-1; size: .; V: TRBV7-2; CDR3: CASSLATGYNEQFF; DNA: TGTGCCAGCAGCTTAGCAACAGGGTACAATGAGCAGTTCTTC
D: TRBD1; J: TRBJ2-2; size: .; V: TRBV9; CDR3: CASSVRQGIGELFF; DNA: TGTGCCAGCAGCGTAAGACAGGGGATCGGGGAACTGTTTTTT
D: .; J: TRBJ2-7; size: .; V: TRBV29-1; CDR3: CSVEQGSEQYF; DNA: TGCAGCGTGGAACAGGGTTCCGAGCAGTACTTC
D: .; J: TRBJ2-2; size: .; V: TRBV19; CDR3: CASSLARGSTGELFF; DNA: TGTGCCAGTAGTCTCGCCAGGGGAAGCACCGGGGAGCTGTTTTTT
D: .; J: TRBJ1-2; size: .; V: TRBV19; CDR3: CASSRPPDAPVGYGYTF; DNA: TGTGCCAGTAGTAGACCCCCTGACGCTCCTGTAGGCTATGGCTACACCTTC
D: TRBD2; J: TRBJ2-5; size: few; V: TRBV3-1; CDR3: CASSQAGLVGTQYF; DNA: TGTGCCAGCAGCCAAGCCGGACTAGTAGGCACCCAGTACTTC
D: .; J: TRBJ1-1; size: .; V: TRBV19; CDR3: CASSIVGITEAFF; DNA: TGTGCCAGTAGTATCGTAGGGATCACTGAAGCTTTCTTT
D: .; J: TRBJ1-2; size: many; V: TRBV25-1; CDR3: CASSDRADGYTF; DNA: TGTGCCAGCAGTGACAGGGCGGATGGCTACACCTTC
D: TRBD2; J: TRBJ2-7; size: .; V: TRBV20-1; CDR3: CSARSSGISYEQYF; DNA: TGCAGTGCTAGAAGTAGCGGGATCTCCTACGAGCAGTACTTC
D: TRBD2; J: TRBJ2-7; size: .; V: TRBV9; CDR3: CASSPPRGVGGSYEQYF; DNA: TGTGCCAGCAGCCCACCAAGAGGAGTGGGGGGGTCCTACGAGCAGTACTTC
D: .; J: TRBJ1-4; size: .; V: TRBV20-1; CDR3: CSARDLAVGKLFF; DNA: TGCAGTGCTAGAGATCTTGCAGTTGGTAAACTGTTTTTT
D: TRBD2; J: TRBJ2-3; size: .; V: TRBV11-1; CDR3: CASSQELAGKQYF; DNA: TGTGCCAGCAGCCAAGAGCTAGCGGGGAAGCAGTATTTT
D: .; J: TRBJ1-6; size: .; V: TRBV10-1; CDR3: CASRGGTSSSYNSPLHF; DNA: TGCGCCAGCAGGGGGGGCACATCGAGCTCCTATAATTCACCCCTCCACTTT
D: TRBD1; J: TRBJ2-5; size: .; V: TRBV20-1; CDR3: CSACETGNWGETQYF; DNA: TGCAGTGCTTGTGAGACAGGGAATTGGGGAGAGACCCAGTACTTC
D: TRBD2; J: TRBJ2-7; size: few; V: TRBV9; CDR3: CASSAGTTYEQYF; DNA: TGTGCCAGCAGCGCCGGGACTACCTACGAGCAGTACTTC
D: .; J: TRBJ2-7; size: .; V: TRBV5-6; CDR3: CASSFRDGAYEQYF; DNA: TGTGCCAGCAGCTTCCGGGACGGAGCCTACGAGCAGTACTTC
D: .; J: TRBJ2-3; size: many; V: TRBV20-1; CDR3: CSAEVFGEGSTDTQYF; DNA: TGCAGTGCTGAGGTATTCGGCGAGGGGTCCACAGATACGCAGTATTTT
D: TRBD2; J: TRBJ2-1; size: many; V: TRBV19; CDR3: CASSRRTSGSYNEQFF; DNA: TGTGCCAGTAGTAGAAGGACTAGCGGTTCCTACAATGAGCAGTTCTTC
D: .; J: TRBJ2-7; size: .; V: TRBV5-1; CDR3: CASSPLDRPYEQYF; DNA: TGCGCCAGCAGCCCGCTAGACAGGCCCTACGAGCAGTACTTC
D: .; J: TRBJ1-2; size: few; V: TRBV25-1; CDR3: CASSAQRGGDGYTF; DNA: TGTGCCAGCAGTGCCCAAAGAGGAGGGGATGGCTACACCTTC
D: .; J: TRBJ2-6; size: many; V: TRBV5-8; CDR3: CASAAGYNGANVLTF; DNA: TGTGCTTCAGCGGCCGGTTATAATGGGGCCAACGTCCTGACTTTC
D: TRBD1; J: TRBJ1-5; size: many; V: TRBV20-1; CDR3: CSARRTGDYSNQPQHF; DNA: TGCAGTGCTAGACGGACAGGGGATTATAGCAATCAGCCCCAGCATTTT
D: .; J: TRBJ2-5; size: few; V: TRBV2; CDR3: CASSDLVRASAKTQYF; DNA: TGTGCCAGCAGTGATCTCGTTCGGGCTAGCGCTAAGACCCAGTACTTC
D: .; J: TRBJ2-7; size: few; V: TRBV10-3; CDR3: CAIKGQRAVEQYF; DNA: TGTGCCATCAAGGGACAGCGGGCTGTGGAGCAGTACTTC
D: TRBD1; J: TRBJ2-1; size: .; V: TRBV4-3; CDR3: CASSQAALGGTGDDEQFF; DNA: TGCGCCAGCAGCCAAGCGGCCCTCGGCGGGACAGGGGACGATGAGCAGTTCTTC
D: .; J: TRBJ2-1; size: .; V: TRBV7-2; CDR3: CASSSLTGSTYNEQFF; DNA: TGTGCCAGCAGCTCCCTTACAGGGTCCACCTACAATGAGCAGTTCTTC
D: .; J: TRBJ2-7; size: .; V: TRBV5-6; CDR3: CASSPGRGAAHEQYF; DNA: TGTGCCAGCAGCCCAGGGAGGGGGGCTGCCCACGAGCAGTACTTC
D: TRBD1; J: TRBJ1-2; size: .; V: TRBV29-1; CDR3: CSVMRTGGAGYTF; DNA: TGCAGCGTCATGAGAACAGGGGGCGCAGGCTACACCTTC
D: .; J: TRBJ1-6; size: .; V: TRBV14; CDR3: CASSQESRGSPLHF; DNA: TGTGCCAGCAGCCAAGAATCGAGGGGTTCACCCCTCCACTTT
D: .; J: TRBJ2-1; size: .; V: TRBV19; CDR3: CASSVTKYNEQFF; DNA: TGTGCCAGTAGTGTCACAAAGTACAATGAGCAGTTCTTC